Each of the 14 T cell receptor beta chains below was sequenced from the same sample in a study of OX40 agonist ivuxolimab in advanced cancers. Assay: immunoSEQ multiplex PCR; the TCRdb copy retains only in-frame clones and omits some. This table has about 54,000 clones, approximately 85% appearing once. This material consisted of CD4+ or CD8+ T cells sorted from blood, taken in a trial of the OX40 agonist ivuxolimab. These receptors originate from an adult with an advanced solid tumor such as melanoma, head and neck, liver or kidney cancer.

In this sample, this clone turned up a few times. The chain uses TRBV28 and TRBJ2-5, with 9 bases fitting TRBD2. Trimming removed 2 bases from V and 5 bases from J; junction bases left unmatched: 9. Germline-derived CDR1 and CDR2 are MDHEN and SYDVKM. The CDR3 runs to 16 residues. The CDR3 region has the DNA TGTGCCAGCAGTTTAGGTAGCGGGAGAGGGGGGGAGACCCAGTACTTC. Translating it yields CASSLGSGRGGETQYF.

This clone was seen once. This chain links TRBV27 with TRBJ2-5; D uncertain. This CDR3 is 13 amino acids long. Trimming removed 5 bases from V and 7 bases from J, with 14 bases in between. Germline assignment: CDR1 MNHEY and CDR2 SMNVEV (reference sequence). For the CDR3, the DNA is TGTGCCAGCAGTCCCTCTTGGGTTGGGACCCAGTACTTC. It codes for CASSPSWVGTQYF.

This chain joins TRBV2 and TRBJ2-1; D is uncertain. CDR1 and CDR2 from the germline V gene are SNHLY and FYNNEI. The CDR3 is 12 residues long. V was clipped by 4 bases and J by 6 bases, with 7 bases between them. The CDR3 reads CASSGLVNEQFF. As DNA, the CDR3 is TGTGCCAGCAGTGGACTTGTCAATGAGCAGTTCTTC.

The sample holds a few counts of this clone. The rearrangement uses TRBV5-6 and TRBJ1-2, with unresolved D. The V gene's germline CDR1 is SGHDT and CDR2 YYEEEE. The ends were cut back, 1 base at V and 4 bases at J, with 11 bases in the middle. The CDR3 length is 14 residues. CDR3 protein: CASSLPSGGYGYTF. The CDR3 DNA reads TGTGCCAGCAGCTTGCCCTCCGGCGGCTATGGCTACACCTTC.

V gene TRBV5-5 combines with J gene TRBJ2-7, with D possibly matching TRBD1 (5 bases). V shed 0 bases and J shed 3 bases, with 13 bases lying between them. CDR1 is SGHKS and CDR2 is YYEKEE in the germline V gene (reference sequence). CDR3 length: 15 residues. CDR3 in amino acids: CASSLVKGKNYEQYF. Written as DNA, the CDR3 is TGTGCCAGCAGCTTGGTTAAGGGGAAAAACTACGAGCAGTACTTC.

The chain is built from TRBV28 and TRBJ2-5; unclear D gene. The J call may be wrong; the DNA end is better matched by TRBJ2-7. CDR1 and CDR2 (germline): MDHEN, SYDVKM. The CDR3 is made up of 14 amino acids. CDR3 in amino acids: CASTRDGSPYEQYF. CDR3 coding DNA: TGTGCCAGCACCCGAGATGGGTCACCCTACGAGCAGTACTTC.

The genes are TRBV7-2 and TRBJ2-2, with 8 bases identical to TRBD1. Germline-derived CDR1 and CDR2 are SGHTA and FQGNSA. Trimming removed 4 bases from V and 4 bases from J; junction bases left unmatched: 11. The CDR3 is made up of 17 amino acids. The CDR3 DNA follows: TGTGCCAGCAGCTCGAGAGGTCAGGGGGCGACCACCGGGGAGCTGTTTTTT. Protein product: CASSSRGQGATTGELFF. Together with reference TRBV7-2 and TRBJ2-2, the CDR3 gives the full variable domain: GAGVSQSPSNKVTEKGKDVELRCDPISGHTALYWYRQSLGQGLEFLIYFQGNSAPDKSGLPSDRFSAERTGGSVSTLTIQRTQQEDSAVYLCASSSRGQGATTGELFFGEGSRLTVL.

This clone occurred once. The chain has TRBV11-3 and TRBJ2-3; 7 positions agree with TRBD1. The CDR3 sequence is 12 residues long. The trim removed 6 bases at V and 4 bases at J, leaving 1 base unmatched. Germline V gives CDR1 SGHNT, CDR2 YENEEA. The CDR3 coding sequence is TGTGCCAGCAGTAGGGGGCCAGATACGCAGTATTTT. Its protein product is CASSRGPDTQYF. The variable domain in full, completed from reference TRBV11-3 and TRBJ2-3, reads EAGVVQSPRYKIIEKKQPVAFWCNPISGHNTLYWYLQNLGQGPELLIRYENEEAVDDSQLPKDRFSAERLKGVDSTLKIQPAELGDSAVYLCASSRGPDTQYFGPGTRLTVL.

The V gene is TRBV11-2, the J gene TRBJ1-5; D is ambiguous. Per germline, CDR1 SGHAT and CDR2 FQNNGV. The CDR3 is 14 amino acids. The V end lost 5 bases, the J end lost 5 bases, and 13 bases lay between the germline ends. The CDR3 sequence: CASSTEGGDQPQHF. CDR3 coding DNA: TGTGCCAGCAGCACCGAGGGAGGAGATCAGCCCCAGCATTTT.

The V and J genes are TRBV18 and TRBJ2-3; D gene uncertain. The germline gives CDR1 KGHSH, CDR2 LQKENI. Deletions cut 1 base from V and 2 bases from J, with 7 bases between. The CDR3 contains 14 residues. The CDR3, as DNA: TGTGCCAGCTCACCACTGGGAAACACAGATACGCAGTATTTT. This codes for CASSPLGNTDTQYF.

The J gene is TRBJ1-4, the V gene TRBV4-1; weak D call: TRBD1 (6 bases). The CDR3 is 16 amino acids. V gave up 8 bases and J gave up 5 bases, with 21 bases separating them. CDR1 is MGHRA and CDR2 is YSYEKL in the germline V gene. In DNA form, the CDR3 reads TGCGCCAGCGGACAAGAATGGACAGTGCTAAATGAAAAACTGTTTTTT. This encodes CASGQEWTVLNEKLFF.

This chain connects TRBV19 to TRBJ2-1; 8 positions match TRBD2. Germline V lookup: CDR1 LNHDA, CDR2 SQIVND (reference sequence). The CDR3 is made up of 14 amino acids. Unmatched junction bases numbered 9, after V lost 8 bases and J lost 6 bases. The CDR3 nucleotides read TGTGCCAGTGCCGGACTAGCCTTGCTCAATGAGCAGTTCTTC. Its translation: CASAGLALLNEQFF.

This clone was found once. The gene calls are TRBV25-1 and TRBJ1-1; 7 bases align to TRBD1. Germline loops: CDR1 MGHDK, CDR2 SYGVNS. V lost 5 bases and J lost 8; bases outside the gene matches: 5. The CDR3 contains 12 residues. The CDR3 loop is CASSPQDREAFF. The DNA for the CDR3 is TGTGCCAGCAGTCCTCAGGACAGGGAAGCTTTCTTT. Filled out from reference TRBV25-1 and TRBJ1-1, the complete variable domain reads EADIYQTPRYLVIGTGKKITLECSQTMGHDKMYWYQQDPGMELHLIHYSYGVNSTEKGDLSSESTVSRIRTEHFPLTLESARPSHTSQYLCASSPQDREAFFGQGTRLTVV.

V and J are TRBV18 and TRBJ1-5, with unresolved D. Germline lookup yields CDR1 KGHSH and CDR2 LQKENI. V lost 2 bases and J 2 bases, leaving 10 bases between the germline ends. The CDR3 covers 15 residues. Written as DNA, the CDR3 is TGTGCCAGCTCACCAACCCAGGCGGGCAATCAGCCCCAGCATTTT. Translation gives CASSPTQAGNQPQHF. The complete variable domain, with remaining parts taken from reference TRBV18 and TRBJ1-5, reads NAGVMQNPRHLVRRRGQEARLRCSPMKGHSHVYWYRQLPEEGLKFMVYLQKENIIDESGMPKERFSAEFPKEGPSILRIQQVVRGDSAAYFCASSPTQAGNQPQHFGDGTRLSIL.